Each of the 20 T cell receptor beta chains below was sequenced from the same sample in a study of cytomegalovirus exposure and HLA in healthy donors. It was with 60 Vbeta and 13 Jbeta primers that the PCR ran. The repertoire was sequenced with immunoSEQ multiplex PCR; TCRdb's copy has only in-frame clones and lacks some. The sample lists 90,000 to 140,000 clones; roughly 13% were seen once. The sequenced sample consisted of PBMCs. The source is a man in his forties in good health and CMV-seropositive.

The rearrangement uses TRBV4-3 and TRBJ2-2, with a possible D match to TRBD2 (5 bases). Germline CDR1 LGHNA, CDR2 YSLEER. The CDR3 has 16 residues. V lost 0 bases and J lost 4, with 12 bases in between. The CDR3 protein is CASSQEVGAATGELFF. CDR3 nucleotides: TGCGCCAGCAGCCAAGAGGTAGGAGCGGCCACCGGGGAGCTGTTTTTT.

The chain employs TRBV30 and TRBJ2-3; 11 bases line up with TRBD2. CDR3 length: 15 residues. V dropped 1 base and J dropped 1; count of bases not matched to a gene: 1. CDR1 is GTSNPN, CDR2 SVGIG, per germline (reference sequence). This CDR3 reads CAWSGGLAGTDTQYF. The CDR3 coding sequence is TGTGCCTGGAGTGGGGGACTAGCGGGCACAGATACGCAGTATTTT.

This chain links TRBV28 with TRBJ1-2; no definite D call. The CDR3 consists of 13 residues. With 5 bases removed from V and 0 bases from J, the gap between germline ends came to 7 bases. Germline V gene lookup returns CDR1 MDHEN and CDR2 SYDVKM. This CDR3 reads CASSRLANYGYTF. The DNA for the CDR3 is TGTGCCAGCAGTCGCCTAGCTAACTATGGCTACACCTTC.

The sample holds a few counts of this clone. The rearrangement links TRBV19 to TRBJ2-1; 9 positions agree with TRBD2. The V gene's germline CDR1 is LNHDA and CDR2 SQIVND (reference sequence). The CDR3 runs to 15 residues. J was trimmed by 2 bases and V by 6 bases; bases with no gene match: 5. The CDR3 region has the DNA TGTGCCAGTAGGTGGCGGGAGGGCCCCTACAATGAGCAGTTCTTC. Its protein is CASRWREGPYNEQFF.

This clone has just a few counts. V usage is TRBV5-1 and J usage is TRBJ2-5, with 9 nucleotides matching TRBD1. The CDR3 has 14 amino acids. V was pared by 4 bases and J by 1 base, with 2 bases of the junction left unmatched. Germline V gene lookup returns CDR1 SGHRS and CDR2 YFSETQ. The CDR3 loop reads CASSKGQGQETQYF. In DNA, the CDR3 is TGCGCCAGCAGCAAGGGACAGGGCCAAGAGACCCAGTACTTC. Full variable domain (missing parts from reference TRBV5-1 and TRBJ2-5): KAGVTQTPRYLIKTRGQQVTLSCSPISGHRSVSWYQQTPGQGLQFLFEYFSETQRNKGNFPGRFSGRQFSNSRSEMNVSTLELGDSALYLCASSKGQGQETQYFGPGTRLLVL.

In DNA, the CDR3 is TGTGCCAGCAGCCAAGATCCAGCGGGAGGACCACGGGGCTCCTACAATGAGCAGTTCTTC. Translated, it gives CASSQDPAGGPRGSYNEQFF. J is TRBJ2-1 and V is TRBV4-2; TRBD2 matches 9 bases. V lost 0 bases and J lost 0; bases outside the gene matches: 12. This CDR3 spans 20 amino acids. Germline values: CDR1 LGHNA, CDR2 YNFKEQ.

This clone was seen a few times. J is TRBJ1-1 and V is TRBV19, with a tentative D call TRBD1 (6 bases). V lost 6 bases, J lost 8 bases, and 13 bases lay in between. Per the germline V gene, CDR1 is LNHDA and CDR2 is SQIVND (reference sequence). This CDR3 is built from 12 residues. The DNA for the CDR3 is TGTGCCAGTAGAGACCGGGGGGGCGAAGCTTTCTTT. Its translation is CASRDRGGEAFF.

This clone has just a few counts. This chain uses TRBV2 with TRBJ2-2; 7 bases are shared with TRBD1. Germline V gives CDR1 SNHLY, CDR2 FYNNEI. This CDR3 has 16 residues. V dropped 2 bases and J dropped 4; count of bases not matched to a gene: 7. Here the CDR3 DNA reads TGTGCCAGCAGTGAATGGGAAAGGGGGCGCACCGGGGAGCTGTTTTTT. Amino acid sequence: CASSEWERGRTGELFF. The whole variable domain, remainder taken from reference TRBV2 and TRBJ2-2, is EPEVTQTPSHQVTQMGQEVILRCVPISNHLYFYWYRQILGQKVEFLVSFYNNEISEKSEIFDDQFSVERPDGSNFTLKIRSTKLEDSAMYFCASSEWERGRTGELFFGEGSRLTVL.

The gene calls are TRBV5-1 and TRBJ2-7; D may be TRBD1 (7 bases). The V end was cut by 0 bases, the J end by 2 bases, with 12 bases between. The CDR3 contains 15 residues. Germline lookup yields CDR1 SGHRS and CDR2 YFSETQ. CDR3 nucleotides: TGCGCCAGCAGCTTGGTCTCAGGGGGGACCTACGAGCAGTACTTC. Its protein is CASSLVSGGTYEQYF.

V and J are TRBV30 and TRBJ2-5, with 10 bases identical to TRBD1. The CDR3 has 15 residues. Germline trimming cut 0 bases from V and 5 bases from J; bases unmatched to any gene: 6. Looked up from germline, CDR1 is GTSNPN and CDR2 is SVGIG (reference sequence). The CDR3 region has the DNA TGTGCCTGGAGTGTACTTGACAGGGGGCTTGAGACCCAGTACTTC. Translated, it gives CAWSVLDRGLETQYF.

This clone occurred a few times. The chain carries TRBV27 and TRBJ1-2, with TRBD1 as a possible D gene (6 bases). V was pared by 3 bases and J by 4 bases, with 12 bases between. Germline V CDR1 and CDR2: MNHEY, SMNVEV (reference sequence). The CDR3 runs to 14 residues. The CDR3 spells CASSFGQKGYGYTF. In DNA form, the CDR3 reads TGTGCCAGCAGTTTTGGACAGAAGGGCTATGGCTACACCTTC.

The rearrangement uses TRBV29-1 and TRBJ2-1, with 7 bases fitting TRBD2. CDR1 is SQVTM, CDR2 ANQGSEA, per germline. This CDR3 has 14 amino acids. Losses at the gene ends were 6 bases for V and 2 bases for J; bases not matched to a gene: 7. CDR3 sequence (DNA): TGCAGCGTGACCCATGGGACTACCTACAATGAGCAGTTCTTC. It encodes CSVTHGTTYNEQFF.

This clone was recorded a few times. In DNA, the CDR3 is TGTGCCAGTACCGGCGCGGGGGGGCTTCCTCCCGGGGAGCTGTTTTTT. Residues: CASTGAGGLPPGELFF. The V call is TRBV19, the J call TRBJ2-2; 9 bases are shared with TRBD2. Germline CDR1 and CDR2: LNHDA and SQIVND (reference sequence). The J segment lost 6 bases and the V segment lost 7 bases, leaving 12 bases of the junction unmatched. This CDR3 spans 16 amino acids.

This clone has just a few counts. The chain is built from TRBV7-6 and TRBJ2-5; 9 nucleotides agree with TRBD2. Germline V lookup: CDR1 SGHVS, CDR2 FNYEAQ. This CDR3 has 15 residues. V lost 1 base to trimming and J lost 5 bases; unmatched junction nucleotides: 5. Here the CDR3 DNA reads TGTGCCAGCAGCTTAGTGGGACTAGCTTTGGAGACCCAGTACTTC. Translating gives CASSLVGLALETQYF.

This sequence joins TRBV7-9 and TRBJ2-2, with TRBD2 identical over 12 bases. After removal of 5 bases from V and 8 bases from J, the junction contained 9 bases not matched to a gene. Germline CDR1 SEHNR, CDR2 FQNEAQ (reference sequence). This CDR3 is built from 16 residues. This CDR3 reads CASSPGTSGLEGELFF. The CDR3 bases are TGTGCCAGCAGCCCAGGGACTAGCGGGTTAGAAGGGGAGCTGTTTTTT. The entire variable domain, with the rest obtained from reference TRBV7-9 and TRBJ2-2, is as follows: DTGVSQNPRHKITKRGQNVTFRCDPISEHNRLYWYRQTLGQGPEFLTYFQNEAQLEKSRLLSDRFSAERPKGSFSTLEIQRTEQGDSAMYLCASSPGTSGLEGELFFGEGSRLTVL.

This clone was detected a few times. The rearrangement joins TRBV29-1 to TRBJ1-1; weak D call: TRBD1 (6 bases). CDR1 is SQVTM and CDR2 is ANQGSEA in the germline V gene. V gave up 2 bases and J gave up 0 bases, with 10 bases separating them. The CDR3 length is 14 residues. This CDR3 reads CSVEIRTVNTEAFF. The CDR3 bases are TGCAGCGTTGAAATTAGGACAGTGAACACTGAAGCTTTCTTT.

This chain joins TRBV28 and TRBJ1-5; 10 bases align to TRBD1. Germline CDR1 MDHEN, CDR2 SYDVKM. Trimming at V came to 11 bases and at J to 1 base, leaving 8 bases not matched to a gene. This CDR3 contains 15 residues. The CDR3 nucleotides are TGTGCCGTAGTCCCGGGACAGGGGAGCAATCAGCCCCAGCATTTT. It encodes CAVVPGQGSNQPQHF.

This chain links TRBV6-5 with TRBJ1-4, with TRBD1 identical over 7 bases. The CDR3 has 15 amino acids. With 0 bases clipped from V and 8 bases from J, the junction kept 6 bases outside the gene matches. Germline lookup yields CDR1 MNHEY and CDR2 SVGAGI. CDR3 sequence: CASSYSKGGGEKLFF. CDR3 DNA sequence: TGTGCCAGCAGTTACTCGAAAGGGGGCGGCGAAAAACTGTTTTTT.

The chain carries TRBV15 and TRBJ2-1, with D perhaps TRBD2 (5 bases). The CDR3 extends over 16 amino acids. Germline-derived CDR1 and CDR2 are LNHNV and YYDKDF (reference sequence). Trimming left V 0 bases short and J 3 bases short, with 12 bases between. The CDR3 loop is CATSRDLASSYNEQFF. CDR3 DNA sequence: TGTGCCACCAGCAGAGATCTGGCTAGCAGCTACAATGAGCAGTTCTTC.

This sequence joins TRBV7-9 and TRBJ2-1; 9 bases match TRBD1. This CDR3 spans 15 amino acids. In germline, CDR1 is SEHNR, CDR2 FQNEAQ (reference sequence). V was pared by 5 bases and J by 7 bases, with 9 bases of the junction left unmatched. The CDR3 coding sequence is TGTGCCAGCAGCCGAGGGGACAGGGTTCGTAATGAGCAGTTCTTC. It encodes CASSRGDRVRNEQFF.